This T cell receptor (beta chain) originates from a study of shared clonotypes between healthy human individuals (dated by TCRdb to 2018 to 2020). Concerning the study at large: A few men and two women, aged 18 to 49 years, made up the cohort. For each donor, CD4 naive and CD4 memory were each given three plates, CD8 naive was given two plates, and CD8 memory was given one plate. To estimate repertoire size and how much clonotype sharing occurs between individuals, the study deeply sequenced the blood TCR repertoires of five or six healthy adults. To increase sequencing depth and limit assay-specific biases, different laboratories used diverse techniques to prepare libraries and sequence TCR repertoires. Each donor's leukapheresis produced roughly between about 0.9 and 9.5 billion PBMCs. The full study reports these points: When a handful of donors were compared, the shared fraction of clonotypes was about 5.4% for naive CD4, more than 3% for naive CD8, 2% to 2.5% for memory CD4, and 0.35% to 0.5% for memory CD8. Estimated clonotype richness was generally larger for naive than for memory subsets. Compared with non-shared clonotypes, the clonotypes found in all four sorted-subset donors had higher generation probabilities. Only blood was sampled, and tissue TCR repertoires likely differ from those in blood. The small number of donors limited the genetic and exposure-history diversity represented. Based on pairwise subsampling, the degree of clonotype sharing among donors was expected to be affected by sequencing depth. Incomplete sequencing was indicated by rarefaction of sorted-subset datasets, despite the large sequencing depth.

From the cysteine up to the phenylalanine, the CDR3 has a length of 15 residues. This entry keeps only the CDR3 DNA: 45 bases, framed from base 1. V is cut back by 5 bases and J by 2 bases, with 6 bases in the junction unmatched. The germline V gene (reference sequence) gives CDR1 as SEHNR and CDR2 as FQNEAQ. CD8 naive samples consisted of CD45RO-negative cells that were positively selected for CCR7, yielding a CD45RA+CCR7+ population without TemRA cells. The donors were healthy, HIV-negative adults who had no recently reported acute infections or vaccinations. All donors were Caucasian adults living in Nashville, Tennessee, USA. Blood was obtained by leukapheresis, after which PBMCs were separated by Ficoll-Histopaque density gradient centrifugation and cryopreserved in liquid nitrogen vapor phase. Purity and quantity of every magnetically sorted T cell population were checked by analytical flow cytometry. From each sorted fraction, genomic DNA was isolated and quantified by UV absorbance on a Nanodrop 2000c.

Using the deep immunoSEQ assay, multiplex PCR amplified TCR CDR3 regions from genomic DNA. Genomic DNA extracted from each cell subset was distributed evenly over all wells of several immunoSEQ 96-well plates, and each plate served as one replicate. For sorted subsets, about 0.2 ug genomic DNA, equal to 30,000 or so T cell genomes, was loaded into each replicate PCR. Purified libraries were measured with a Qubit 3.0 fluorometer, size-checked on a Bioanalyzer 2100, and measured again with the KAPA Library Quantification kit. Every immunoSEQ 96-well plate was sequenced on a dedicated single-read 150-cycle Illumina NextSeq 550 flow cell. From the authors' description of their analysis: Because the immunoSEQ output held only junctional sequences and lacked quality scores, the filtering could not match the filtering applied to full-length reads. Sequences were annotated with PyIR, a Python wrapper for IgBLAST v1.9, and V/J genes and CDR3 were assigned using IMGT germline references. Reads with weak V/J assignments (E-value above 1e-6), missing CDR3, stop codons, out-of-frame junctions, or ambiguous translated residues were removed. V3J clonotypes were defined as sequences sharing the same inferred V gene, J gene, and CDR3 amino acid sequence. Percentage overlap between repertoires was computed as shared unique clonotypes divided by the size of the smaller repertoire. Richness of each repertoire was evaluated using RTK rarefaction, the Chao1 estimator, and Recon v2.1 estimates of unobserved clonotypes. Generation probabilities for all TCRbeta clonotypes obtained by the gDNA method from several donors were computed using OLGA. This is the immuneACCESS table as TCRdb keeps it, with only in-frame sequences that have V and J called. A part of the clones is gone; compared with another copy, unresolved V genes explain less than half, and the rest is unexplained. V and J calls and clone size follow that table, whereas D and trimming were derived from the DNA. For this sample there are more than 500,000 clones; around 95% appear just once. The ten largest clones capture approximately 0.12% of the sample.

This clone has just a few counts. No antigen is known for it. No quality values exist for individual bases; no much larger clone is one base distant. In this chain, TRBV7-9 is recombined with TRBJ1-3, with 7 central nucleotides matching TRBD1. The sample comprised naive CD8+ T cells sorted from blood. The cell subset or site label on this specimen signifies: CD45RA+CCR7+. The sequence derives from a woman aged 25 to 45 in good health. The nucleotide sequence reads TGTGCCAGCAGCAATCCGGGACAGCCTGGAAACACCATATATTTT. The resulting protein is CASSNPGQPGNTIYF.